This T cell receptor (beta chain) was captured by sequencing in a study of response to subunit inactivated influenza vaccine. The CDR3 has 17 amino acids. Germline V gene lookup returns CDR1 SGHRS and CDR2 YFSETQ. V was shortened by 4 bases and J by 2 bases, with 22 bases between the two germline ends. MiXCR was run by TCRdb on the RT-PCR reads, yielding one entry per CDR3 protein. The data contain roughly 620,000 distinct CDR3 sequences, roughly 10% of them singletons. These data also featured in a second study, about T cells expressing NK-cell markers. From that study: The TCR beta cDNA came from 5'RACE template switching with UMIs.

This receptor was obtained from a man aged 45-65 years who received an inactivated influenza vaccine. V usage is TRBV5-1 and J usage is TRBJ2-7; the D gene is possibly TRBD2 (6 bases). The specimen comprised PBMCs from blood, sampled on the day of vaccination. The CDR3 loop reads CASSLRLLAGRTYEQYF. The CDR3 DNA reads TGCGCCAGCAGCCTGAGACTACTAGCTGGGAGAACCTACGAGCAGTACTTC.